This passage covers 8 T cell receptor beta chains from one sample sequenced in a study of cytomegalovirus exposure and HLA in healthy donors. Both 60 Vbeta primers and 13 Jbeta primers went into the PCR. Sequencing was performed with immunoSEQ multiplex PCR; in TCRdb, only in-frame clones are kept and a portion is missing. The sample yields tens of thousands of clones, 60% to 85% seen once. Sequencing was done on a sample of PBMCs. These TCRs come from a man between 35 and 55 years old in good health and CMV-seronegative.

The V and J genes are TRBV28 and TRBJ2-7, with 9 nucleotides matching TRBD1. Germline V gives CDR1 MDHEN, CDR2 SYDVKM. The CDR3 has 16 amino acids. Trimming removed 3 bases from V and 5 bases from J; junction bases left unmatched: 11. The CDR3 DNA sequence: TGTGCCAGCAGTTTGTATGCAGGGACAGGGTTCAACGAGCAGTACTTC. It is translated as CASSLYAGTGFNEQYF. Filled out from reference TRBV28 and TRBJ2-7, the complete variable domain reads DVKVTQSSRYLVKRTGEKVFLECVQDMDHENMFWYRQDPGLGLRLIYFSYDVKMKEKGDIPEGYSVSREKKERFSLILESASTNQTSMYLCASSLYAGTGFNEQYFGPGTRLTVT.

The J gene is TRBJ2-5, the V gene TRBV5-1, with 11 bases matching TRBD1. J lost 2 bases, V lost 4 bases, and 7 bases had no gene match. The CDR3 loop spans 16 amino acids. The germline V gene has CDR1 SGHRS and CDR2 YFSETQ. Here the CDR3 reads CASSRRTGGPQETQYF. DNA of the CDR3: TGCGCCAGCAGCAGACGGACAGGGGGCCCACAAGAGACCCAGTACTTC.

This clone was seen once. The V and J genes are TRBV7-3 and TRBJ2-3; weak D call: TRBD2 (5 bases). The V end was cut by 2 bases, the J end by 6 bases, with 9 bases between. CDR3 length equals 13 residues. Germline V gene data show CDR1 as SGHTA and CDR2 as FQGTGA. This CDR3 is CASSLGSPDTQYF. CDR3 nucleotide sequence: TGTGCCAGCAGCTTAGGGAGTCCGGATACGCAGTATTTT.

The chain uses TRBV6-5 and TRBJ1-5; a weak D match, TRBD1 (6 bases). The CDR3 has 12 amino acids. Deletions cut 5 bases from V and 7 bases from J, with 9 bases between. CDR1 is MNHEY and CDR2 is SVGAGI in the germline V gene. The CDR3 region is CASSTGTQPQHF. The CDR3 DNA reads TGTGCCAGCAGTACCGGGACACAGCCCCAGCATTTT.

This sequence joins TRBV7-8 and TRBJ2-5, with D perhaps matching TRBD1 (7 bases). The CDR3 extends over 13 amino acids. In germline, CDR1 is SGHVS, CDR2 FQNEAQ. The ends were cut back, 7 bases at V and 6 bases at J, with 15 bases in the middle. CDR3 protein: CASIRRGAKTQYF. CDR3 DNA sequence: TGTGCCAGCATCCGCAGGGGGGCAAAGACCCAGTACTTC.

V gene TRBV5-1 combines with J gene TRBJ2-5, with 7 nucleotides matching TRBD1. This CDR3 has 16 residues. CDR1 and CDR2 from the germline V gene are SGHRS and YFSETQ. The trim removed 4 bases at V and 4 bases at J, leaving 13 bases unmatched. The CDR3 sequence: CASSLGDRASGETQYF. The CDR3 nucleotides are TGCGCCAGCAGCCTGGGAGACAGGGCTTCGGGAGAGACCCAGTACTTC.

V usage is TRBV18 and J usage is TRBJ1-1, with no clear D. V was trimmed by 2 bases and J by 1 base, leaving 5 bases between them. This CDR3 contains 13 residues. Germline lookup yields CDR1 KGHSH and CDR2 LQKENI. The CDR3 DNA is TGTGCCAGCTCACCAGCCGGGAACACTGAAGCTTTCTTT. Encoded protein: CASSPAGNTEAFF.

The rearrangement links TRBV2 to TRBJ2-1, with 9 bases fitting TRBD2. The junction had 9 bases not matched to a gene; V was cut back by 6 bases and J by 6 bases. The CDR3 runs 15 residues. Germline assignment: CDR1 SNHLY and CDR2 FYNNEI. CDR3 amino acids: CASRRLSGSANEQFF. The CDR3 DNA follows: TGTGCCAGCAGGAGACTTAGCGGGAGTGCCAATGAGCAGTTCTTC.